This TCR beta chain was identified during a study of human T cells and chemical hapten exposure. In the study overall: Mainly, slight library volume differences in the pool made TCR yields vary.

There are 15 residues in the CDR3. V lost 4 bases and J 7 bases, leaving 16 bases between the germline ends. Unseparated into fractions, whole blood served as the source from which total RNA was extracted. This clonotype was observed many times. Using its own MiXCR run on the 5' RACE reads, TCRdb lists one record per CDR3 protein. Found here are 150,000 or so distinct CDR3 sequences, 3.5% to 5% of them singletons; the top ten hold around 1.4%. The clonotype comes from a female donor in good health. J is TRBJ1-4 and V is TRBV12-3 or TRBV12-4; no clear D. CDR3 region: CASSSRVLKGEKLFF. DNA for the CDR3: TGTGCCAGCAGTTCGAGGGTCCTTAAGGGTGAAAAACTGTTTTTT.